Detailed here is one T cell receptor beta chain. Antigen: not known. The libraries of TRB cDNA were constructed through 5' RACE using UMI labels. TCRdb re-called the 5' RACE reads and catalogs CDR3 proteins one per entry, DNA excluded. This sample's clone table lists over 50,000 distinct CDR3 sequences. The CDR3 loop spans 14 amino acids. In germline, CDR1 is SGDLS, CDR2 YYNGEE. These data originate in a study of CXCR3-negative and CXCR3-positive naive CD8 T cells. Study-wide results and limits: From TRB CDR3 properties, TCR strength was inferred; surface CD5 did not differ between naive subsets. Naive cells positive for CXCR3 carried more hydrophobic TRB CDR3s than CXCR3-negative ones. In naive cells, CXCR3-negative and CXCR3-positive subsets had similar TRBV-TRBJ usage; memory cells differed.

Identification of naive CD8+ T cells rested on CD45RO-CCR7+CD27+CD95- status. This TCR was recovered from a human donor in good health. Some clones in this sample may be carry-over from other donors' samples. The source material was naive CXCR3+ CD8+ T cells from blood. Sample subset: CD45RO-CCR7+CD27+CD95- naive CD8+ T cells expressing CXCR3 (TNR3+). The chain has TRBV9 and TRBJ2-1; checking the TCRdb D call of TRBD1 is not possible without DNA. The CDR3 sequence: CASSSSRGPNEQFF. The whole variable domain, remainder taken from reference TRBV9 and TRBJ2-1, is DSGVTQTPKHLITATGQRVTLRCSPRSGDLSVYWYQQSLDQGLQFLIQYYNGEERAKGNILERFSAQQFPDLHSELNLSSLELGDSALYFCASSSSRGPNEQFFGPGTRLTVL.